This T cell receptor (beta chain) was sequenced for a study of T cells expressing NK-cell markers. TCRdb reprocessed the 5' RACE reads, with one entry per CDR3 protein and no DNA. This sample's table has about 460,000 distinct CDR3 sequences. The CDR3 contains 16 residues. Germline loops: CDR1 SGHVS, CDR2 FQNEAQ. This sequence originates from a woman aged 45-65 years in good health. The sample consisted of blood T cells: a sorted CD56 or NKG2C T cell subset, CD4+ or CD8+ T cells, or bulk PBMC T cells (not recorded which). V gene TRBV7-8 combines with J gene TRBJ2-1. The CDR3 loop reads CASSLVGGAAYNEQFF.